In this sample, the clone carrying this T cell receptor (beta chain) turned up many times. Its antigen is as yet unknown. Described time point: patch test 3, about 24 weeks after DPC sensitization. Treatment described: therapeutic diphenylcyclopropenone sensitization with weekly scalp DPC. Alopecia patients between 18 and 70 years old and suitable for DPC were used as donors. Unique molecular identifiers were attached to individual cDNA molecules within the library. MiXCR, run by TCRdb on the RACE reads, gives a single entry per CDR3 protein. The top ten hold roughly 5.9% of the sample, which has tens of thousands of distinct CDR3 sequences, 13% seen once. The data belong to a study of human T cells and chemical hapten exposure. General observations from the study: Relative to controls, expanded TCRs formed significantly more large CDR3 similarity clusters.

The TCR comes from a woman aged 45 to 65 with alopecia areata. Some clones in this sample may be carry-over from other donors' samples. The source was whole blood, collected in connection with sensitization to the hapten diphenylcyclopropenone (DPC).

Written as DNA, the CDR3 is TGCAGCTCCCACTCCTACAATGAGCAGTTCTTC. Translation: CSSHSYNEQFF. The rearrangement links TRBV29-1 to TRBJ2-1; D is unresolved. V was shortened by 8 bases and J by 0 bases, with 5 bases between the two germline ends. The CDR3 covers 11 residues. Germline assignment: CDR1 SQVTM and CDR2 ANQGSEA.